The table lists the clone carrying this T cell receptor beta chain with many counts. The sample belongs to a study of early T cells in non-severe SARS-CoV-2 infection. TCRdb redid the calling of the 5' RACE reads with MiXCR, one entry per CDR3 protein. Of about 80,000 distinct CDR3 sequences in the sample, 9% to 15% are singletons; the top ten hold roughly a sixth. The J segment lost 3 bases and the V segment lost 0 bases, leaving 5 bases of the junction unmatched. Germline CDR1 MNHEY, CDR2 SVGAGI. This CDR3 is built from 15 residues. The chain links TRBV6-5 to TRBJ2-7; 7 positions agree with TRBD1. This receptor was identified in an adult who was a healthcare worker with PCR-confirmed SARS-CoV-2 infection or an uninfected control (not recorded which). The donor label of this sample is uncertain. The material was whole blood, obtained at baseline. Here the CDR3 reads CASSYSFRGSYEQYF. The CDR3 DNA sequence: TGTGCCAGCAGTTACTCCTTCAGGGGGAGCTACGAGCAGTACTTC.